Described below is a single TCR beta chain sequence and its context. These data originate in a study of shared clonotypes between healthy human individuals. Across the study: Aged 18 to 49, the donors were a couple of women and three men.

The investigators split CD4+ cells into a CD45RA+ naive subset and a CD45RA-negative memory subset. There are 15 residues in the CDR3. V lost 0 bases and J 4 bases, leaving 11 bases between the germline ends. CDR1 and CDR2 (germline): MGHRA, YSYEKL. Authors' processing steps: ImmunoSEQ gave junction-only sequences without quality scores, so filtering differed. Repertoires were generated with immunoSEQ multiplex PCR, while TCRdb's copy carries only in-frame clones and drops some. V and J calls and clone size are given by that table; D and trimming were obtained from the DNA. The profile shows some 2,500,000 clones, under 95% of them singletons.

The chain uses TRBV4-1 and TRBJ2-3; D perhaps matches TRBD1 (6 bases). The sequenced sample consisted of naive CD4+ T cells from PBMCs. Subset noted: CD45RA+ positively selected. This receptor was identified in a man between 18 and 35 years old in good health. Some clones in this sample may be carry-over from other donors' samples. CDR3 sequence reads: CASSQDGQGPDTQYF. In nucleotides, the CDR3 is TGCGCCAGCAGCCAAGATGGGCAGGGGCCAGATACGCAGTATTTT.